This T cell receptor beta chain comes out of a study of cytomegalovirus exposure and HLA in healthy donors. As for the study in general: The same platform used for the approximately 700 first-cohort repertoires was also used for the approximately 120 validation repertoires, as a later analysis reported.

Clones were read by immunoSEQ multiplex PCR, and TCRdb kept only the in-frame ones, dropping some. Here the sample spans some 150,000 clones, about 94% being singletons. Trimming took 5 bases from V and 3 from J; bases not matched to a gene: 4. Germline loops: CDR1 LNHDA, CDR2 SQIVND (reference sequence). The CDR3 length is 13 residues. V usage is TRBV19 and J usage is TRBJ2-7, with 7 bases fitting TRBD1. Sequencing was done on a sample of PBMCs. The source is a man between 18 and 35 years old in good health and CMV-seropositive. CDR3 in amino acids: CASSPGQLYEQYF. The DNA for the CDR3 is TGTGCCAGTAGTCCGGGACAGCTCTACGAGCAGTACTTC.